These 5 T cell receptor beta chains were all obtained from the same sample, sequenced in a study of CD8+CD57+ T cells in acquired aplastic anemia. An expansion of CD8+CD57+ cells by flow cytometry had been shown in patients chosen for sequencing. Genomic DNA, the template, was used for profiling of the TCR beta VDJ and CDR3. One entry per CDR3 protein, called by TCRdb with MiXCR from the reads. The sample consists of a few hundred thousand distinct CDR3 sequences, approximately 32% of them appearing once. Material: sorted CD4+, CD8+, or CD8+CD57+ T cells (not recorded which) from PBMCs. Receptor source: a human donor with aplastic anemia.

The CDR3 nucleotides are TGTGCCAGCAGTCTCGGGGGGGGCGGGAACACCGGGGAGCTGTTTTTT. Amino acid sequence: CASSLGGGGNTGELFF. The chain combines TRBV25-1 with TRBJ2-2; 8 bases align to TRBD2. The CDR3 contains 16 residues. The germline V gene has CDR1 MGHDK and CDR2 SYGVNS. Trimming removed 5 bases from V and 1 base from J; junction bases left unmatched: 6.

The J gene is TRBJ1-1, the V gene TRBV5-1; D may be TRBD1 (5 bases). This CDR3 spans 15 amino acids. Per germline, CDR1 SGHRS and CDR2 YFSETQ. Trimming left V 4 bases short and J 3 bases short, with 16 bases between. CDR3 bases: TGCGCCAGCAGCCTAAAGGAGGGGCTTGACACTGAAGCTTTCTTT. It encodes CASSLKEGLDTEAFF.

The genes are TRBV29-1 and TRBJ2-7, with 14 bases matching TRBD2. Germline CDR1 and CDR2: SQVTM and ANQGSEA. CDR3 size: 12 residues. The CDR3 bases are TGCAGGACGGGACTAGCGGGAGTCGAGCAGTACTTC. Translation gives CRTGLAGVEQYF.

This clonotype has at least ten counts. The V call is TRBV20-1, the J call TRBJ2-7, with D perhaps TRBD2 (6 bases). CDR1 and CDR2 (germline): DFQATT, SNEGSKA (reference sequence). Trimming removed 0 bases from V and 0 bases from J, with 12 bases in between. The CDR3 has 15 amino acids. The CDR3 bases are TGCAGTGCTAGAGATGTAGGGACTTACTCCTACGAGCAGTACTTC. The encoded protein is CSARDVGTYSYEQYF.

About this clonotype: This may be a read error, as it is one base from a much larger clone. No conserved phenylalanine or tryptophan ends this CDR3, so it is likely a read error. V and J are TRBV5-1 and TRBJ2-3; D call uncertain. Germline V gives CDR1 SGHRS, CDR2 YFSETQ. CDR3 length: 13 residues. V gave up 1 base and J gave up 4 bases, with 7 bases separating them. The CDR3 region is CASSLMGPDTQYL. CDR3 in DNA: TGCGCCAGCAGCTTGATGGGTCCAGATACGCAGTATCTT.